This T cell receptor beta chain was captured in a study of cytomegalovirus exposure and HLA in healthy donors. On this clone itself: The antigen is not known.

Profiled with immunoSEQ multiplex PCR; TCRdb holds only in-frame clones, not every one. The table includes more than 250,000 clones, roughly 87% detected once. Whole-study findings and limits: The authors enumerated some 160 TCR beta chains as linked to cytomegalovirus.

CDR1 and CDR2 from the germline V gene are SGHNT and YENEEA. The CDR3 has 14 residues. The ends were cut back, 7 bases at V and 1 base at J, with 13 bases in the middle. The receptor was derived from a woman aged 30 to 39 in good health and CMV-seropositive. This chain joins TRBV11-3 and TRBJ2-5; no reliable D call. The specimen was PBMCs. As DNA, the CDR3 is TGTGCCAGCACCAGCTGGGGTTTCCAAGAGACCCAGTACTTC. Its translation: CASTSWGFQETQYF.